The TCR beta chain under discussion was sequenced for a study of blood T cell repertoires in COVID-19. Study-level background: The origin of the acute and convalescent COVID-19 samples was the United States, Italy and Spain. In each case, the material was cDNA or gDNA derived from T cells, B-cell-depleted T cells, or PBMCs.

Per germline, CDR1 MNHEY and CDR2 SVGEGT. V gave up 0 bases and J gave up 2 bases; unmatched junction bases: 10. CDR3 length: 18 residues. TCRdb keeps only in-frame clones here, not all; method: immunoSEQ multiplex PCR. The sample carries about 300,000 clones, 83% recorded once. Sequenced sample: peripheral blood. The rearrangement joins TRBV6-2 or TRBV6-3 to TRBJ2-7; 10 nucleotides align to TRBD1. The clonotype comes from a woman in her 50s who had recovered from COVID-19. CDR3 amino acids: CASSYSRQGARSPYEQYF. The CDR3 DNA is TGTGCCAGCAGTTACTCGAGACAGGGGGCGAGGTCCCCCTACGAGCAGTACTTC.